One and the same sample provided the 10 T cell receptor beta chains below, sequenced in a study of OX40 agonist ivuxolimab in advanced cancers. The data were produced by immunoSEQ multiplex PCR, yet TCRdb's version contains in-frame clones alone and is incomplete. The sample has fewer than 30,000 clones; 65% to 90% are singletons. Sequencing used CD4+ or CD8+ T cells sorted from blood, obtained in a trial of the OX40 agonist ivuxolimab. These receptor sequences come from an adult with an advanced solid tumor such as melanoma, head and neck, liver or kidney cancer.

With respect to this clone: Other nucleotide sequences in the sample specify the same CDR3. The chain uses TRBV4-1 and TRBJ1-3, with unresolved D. This CDR3 is 14 amino acids long. The germline CDR1 and CDR2 sequences are MGHRA and YSYEKL. V dropped 1 base and J dropped 0 bases, with 4 bases sitting between them. The DNA for the CDR3 is TGCGCCAGCAGCCAAGGACCCTCTGGAAACACCATATATTTT. Amino acids: CASSQGPSGNTIYF.

The chain couples TRBV11-3 to TRBJ2-5; 7 nucleotides line up with TRBD1. V lost 1 base to trimming and J lost 0 bases; unmatched junction nucleotides: 14. This CDR3 has 19 amino acids. CDR1 SGHNT and CDR2 YENEEA come from the germline V gene. Here the CDR3 DNA reads TGTGCCAGCAGCTTAGGGGGAAGGGACAGAACGATGTACCAAGAGACCCAGTACTTC. This translates into CASSLGGRDRTMYQETQYF.

V and J are TRBV19 and TRBJ1-1; D gene unclear. The CDR3 sequence is 12 residues long. The V end was cut by 5 bases, the J end by 7 bases, with 11 bases between. Germline V gene lookup returns CDR1 LNHDA and CDR2 SQIVND (reference sequence). In nucleotides, the CDR3 is TGTGCCAGTAGTTTCGGCGGGTATGAAGCTTTCTTT. This codes for CASSFGGYEAFF.

The chain employs TRBV19 and TRBJ1-6; 9 bases are shared with TRBD1. J lost 11 bases, V lost 3 bases, and 5 bases had no gene match. The CDR3 runs to 14 residues. CDR1 and CDR2 (germline): LNHDA, SQIVND (reference sequence). The CDR3 reads CASSMGTGLPPLHF. The CDR3 bases are TGTGCCAGTAGTATGGGGACAGGGCTACCACCCCTCCACTTT.

This clone has only a few counts. The genes are TRBV6-5 and TRBJ2-1, with 13 bases aligning to TRBD2. CDR1 is MNHEY and CDR2 is SVGAGI in the germline V gene. V shed 6 bases, J shed 10 bases, and the junction held 9 bases outside the gene matches. The CDR3 is 15 residues long. DNA for the CDR3: TGTGCCAGCAGCATGACTAGCGGGAGGTCTCAGGAGCAGTTCTTC. Its translation is CASSMTSGRSQEQFF.

V and J are TRBV25-1 and TRBJ2-1; TRBD1 is a possible D gene (6 bases). Germline values: CDR1 MGHDK, CDR2 SYGVNS. The CDR3 totals 16 residues. V shed 7 bases and J shed 0 bases, with 16 bases lying between them. Here the CDR3 DNA reads TGTGCCAGCACAGACCGGGACACCCGCTCCTACAATGAGCAGTTCTTC. This encodes CASTDRDTRSYNEQFF. Combining the CDR3 with reference TRBV25-1 and TRBJ2-1 gives the whole variable domain EADIYQTPRYLVIGTGKKITLECSQTMGHDKMYWYQQDPGMELHLIHYSYGVNSTEKGDLSSESTVSRIRTEHFPLTLESARPSHTSQYLCASTDRDTRSYNEQFFGPGTRLTVL.

This chain uses TRBV30 with TRBJ2-3, with D perhaps TRBD2 (5 bases). The length of the CDR3 is 11 residues. Germline values: CDR1 GTSNPN, CDR2 SVGIG (reference sequence). The V end lost 8 bases, the J end lost 4 bases, and 10 bases lay between the germline ends. CDR3 sequence reads: CAGEGADTQYF. As DNA, the CDR3 is TGTGCCGGAGAGGGAGCAGATACGCAGTATTTT.

This chain links TRBV7-3 with TRBJ2-1; no clear D. This CDR3 comprises 13 residues. The V gene's germline CDR1 is SGHTA and CDR2 FQGTGA. V was clipped by 0 bases and J by 7 bases, with 7 bases between them. CDR3 protein: CASSLTGWNEQFF. The DNA of the CDR3 is TGTGCCAGCAGCTTAACGGGGTGGAATGAGCAGTTCTTC.

The V and J genes are TRBV6-1 and TRBJ2-7, with D perhaps matching TRBD1 (5 bases). The V end lost 3 bases, the J end lost 4 bases, and 19 bases lay between the germline ends. Per the germline V gene, CDR1 is MNHNS and CDR2 is SASEGT. The CDR3 loop spans 16 amino acids. The CDR3 sequence: CASSDLSGYRHYEQYF. CDR3 nucleotides: TGTGCCAGCAGTGATTTGTCTGGGTACAGGCATTACGAGCAGTACTTC.

The chain recombines TRBV9 with TRBJ1-2; D remains ambiguous. Germline values: CDR1 SGDLS, CDR2 YYNGEE. The ends were cut back, 0 bases at V and 3 bases at J, with 12 bases in the middle. The CDR3 is 15 residues long. In nucleotides, the CDR3 is TGTGCCAGCAGCGTAGGGTTACAGAGGGACTATGGCTACACCTTC. Protein: CASSVGLQRDYGYTF.